The source of this T cell receptor (beta chain) is a study of shared clonotypes between healthy human individuals. As for the study in general: Two women and three men aged 18 to 49 served as donors. The study, taken as a whole, reports: Sharing across four donors was highest in naive CD4 (roughly 5%) and lowest in memory CD8 (roughly 0.4%).

Tens of thousands of T cell genomes (around 200 ng DNA) went into each sorted-subset replicate. Only in-frame clones appear in the TCRdb table, and some are missing; sequencing was by immunoSEQ multiplex PCR. Among hundreds of thousands of clones listed, roughly 70% were seen once. About this clone itself: Its antigen is still unknown.

The clonotype comes from a woman in her thirties in good health. The sequenced material came from memory CD4+ T cells sorted from blood. Subset noted: CD45RA-negative fraction.

The CDR3 DNA follows: TGTGCCAGCAGCTTAGGATTGGGGGGAGGGATACAAGAGACCCAGTACTTC. This codes for CASSLGLGGGIQETQYF. The V call is TRBV7-2, the J call TRBJ2-5; 7 bases match TRBD2. Germline-derived CDR1 and CDR2 are SGHTA and FQGNSA. CDR3 length: 17 residues. V trimming: 1 base; J trimming: 2 bases; junction bases outside the gene matches: 10.